A selection of T cell receptor beta chains follows, all from one sample in a study of cytomegalovirus exposure and HLA in healthy donors. Sequencing used immunoSEQ multiplex PCR; TCRdb keeps in-frame clones, though not all of them. This table has 200,000 to 250,000 clones, approximately 90% appearing once. The sample comprised PBMCs. Receptor source: a woman aged 18-35 years in good health and CMV-seronegative. Both conserved end residues are part of each CDR3.

TRBV19	CASSALAGYEQYF
TRBV2	CASTPSGGAPDTQYF
TRBV5-5	CASSFGGESNQPQHF
TRBV19	CASSIPRLGSPNYGYTF
TRBV6-1	CATSIAVNYNEQFF
TRBV30	CAWSASFQQYF
TRBV4-3	CASSRLGGRTEAFF
TRBV11-2	CASSESWYEQYF
TRBV18	CASSPTEYEQYF
TRBV4-2	CASSQEGAGGISPLHF
TRBV5-6	CASSSGTVDTF
TRBV14	CASSQELSNYGYTF
TRBV6-5	CASSYSQTRGYSPLHF
TRBV4-2	CASSPDRDYGYTF
TRBV4-2	CASSQVPTTEGTQYF
TRBV6-5	CASSQTSVSTDTQYF
TRBV27	CASSSWGLAGGGSTDTQYF
TRBV6-5	CASRGTGRRTDTQYF
TRBV4-1	CASSQGTSGFSYEQYF
TRBV5-5	CASSFPGGNYEQYF
TRBV7-7	CASSLPLTGTRGYTF
TRBV27	CASSIGQGANQPQHF
TRBV4-1	CASSQDRVAFF
TRBV27	CASSLSSGSYNEQFF
TRBV4-1	CASSRGQGASEKLFF